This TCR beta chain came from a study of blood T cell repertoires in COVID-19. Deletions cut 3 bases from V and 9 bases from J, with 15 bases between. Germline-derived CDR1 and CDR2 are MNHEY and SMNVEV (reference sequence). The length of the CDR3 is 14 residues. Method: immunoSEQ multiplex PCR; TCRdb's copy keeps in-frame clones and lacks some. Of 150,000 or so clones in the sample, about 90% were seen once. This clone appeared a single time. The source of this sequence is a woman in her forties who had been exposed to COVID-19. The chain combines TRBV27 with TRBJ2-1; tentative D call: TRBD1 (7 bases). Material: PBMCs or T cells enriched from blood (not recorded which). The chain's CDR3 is CASSLGSGGSEQFF. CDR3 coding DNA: TGTGCCAGCAGTTTGGGGTCAGGGGGGAGTGAGCAGTTCTTC.